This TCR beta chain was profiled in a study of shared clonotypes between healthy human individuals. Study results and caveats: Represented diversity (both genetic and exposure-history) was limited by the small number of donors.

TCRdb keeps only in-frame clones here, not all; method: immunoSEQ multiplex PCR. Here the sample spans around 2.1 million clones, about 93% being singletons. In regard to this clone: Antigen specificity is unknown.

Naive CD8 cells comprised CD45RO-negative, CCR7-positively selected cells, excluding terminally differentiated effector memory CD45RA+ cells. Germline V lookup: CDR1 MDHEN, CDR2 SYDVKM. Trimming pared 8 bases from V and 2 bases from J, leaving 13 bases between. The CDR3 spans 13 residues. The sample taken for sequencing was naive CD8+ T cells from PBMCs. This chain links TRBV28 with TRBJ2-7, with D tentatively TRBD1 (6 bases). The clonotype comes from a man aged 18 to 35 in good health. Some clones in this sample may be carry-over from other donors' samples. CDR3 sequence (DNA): TGTGCCAGCCGACAGGTCCTAGCCTACGAGCAGTACTTC. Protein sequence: CASRQVLAYEQYF.